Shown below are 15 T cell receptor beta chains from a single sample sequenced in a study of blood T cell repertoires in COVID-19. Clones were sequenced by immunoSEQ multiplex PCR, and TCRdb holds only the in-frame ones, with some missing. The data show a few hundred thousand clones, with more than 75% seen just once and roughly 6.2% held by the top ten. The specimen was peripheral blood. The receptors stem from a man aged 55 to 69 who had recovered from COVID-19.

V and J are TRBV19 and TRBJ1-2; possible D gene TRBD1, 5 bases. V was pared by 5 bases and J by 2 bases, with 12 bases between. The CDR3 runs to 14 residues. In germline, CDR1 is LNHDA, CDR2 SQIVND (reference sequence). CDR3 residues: CASSSGLGNYGYTF. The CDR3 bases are TGTGCCAGTAGTTCGGGACTCGGAAACTATGGCTACACCTTC.

CDR3 DNA sequence: TGTGCCAGCAGCCCCTCGGGACTAGCGGGGAGAAAGCAGTTCTTC. This sequence encodes CASSPSGLAGRKQFF. This chain joins TRBV7-2 and TRBJ2-1, with TRBD2 matching over 13 bases. Trimming at V came to 5 bases and at J to 11 bases, leaving 9 bases not matched to a gene. There are 15 residues in the CDR3. Germline V lookup: CDR1 SGHTA, CDR2 FQGNSA.

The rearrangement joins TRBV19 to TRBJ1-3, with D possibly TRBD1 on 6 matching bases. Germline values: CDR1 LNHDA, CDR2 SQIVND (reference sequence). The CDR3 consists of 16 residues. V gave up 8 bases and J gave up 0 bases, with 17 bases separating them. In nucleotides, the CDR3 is TGTGCCAGTGCTGAACAGGGAGTCTTCTCTGGAAACACCATATATTTT. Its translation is CASAEQGVFSGNTIYF.

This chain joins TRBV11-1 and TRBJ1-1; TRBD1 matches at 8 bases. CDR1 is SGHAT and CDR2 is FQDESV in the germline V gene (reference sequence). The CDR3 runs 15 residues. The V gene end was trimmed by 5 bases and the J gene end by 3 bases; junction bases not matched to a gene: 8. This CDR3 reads CASSRGQAGYTEAFF. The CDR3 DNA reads TGTGCCAGCAGCCGGGGACAGGCCGGTTACACTGAAGCTTTCTTT.

CDR3 in amino acids: CASSETPGDGTGELFF. The CDR3 DNA follows: TGTGCCAGCAGCGAAACCCCGGGAGATGGTACCGGGGAGCTGTTTTTT. J is TRBJ2-2 and V is TRBV9; a weak D match, TRBD2 (6 bases). The germline CDR1 and CDR2 sequences are SGDLS and YYNGEE. Between the trimmed V and J ends, which lost 3 bases and 5 bases, there was a span of 17 bases. This CDR3 contains 16 residues.

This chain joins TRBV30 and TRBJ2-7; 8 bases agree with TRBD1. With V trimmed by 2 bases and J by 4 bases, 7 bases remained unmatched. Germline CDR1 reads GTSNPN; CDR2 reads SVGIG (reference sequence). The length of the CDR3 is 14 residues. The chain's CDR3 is CAWSSRQGRYEQYF. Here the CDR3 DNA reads TGTGCCTGGAGTTCCAGACAGGGGAGGTACGAGCAGTACTTC.

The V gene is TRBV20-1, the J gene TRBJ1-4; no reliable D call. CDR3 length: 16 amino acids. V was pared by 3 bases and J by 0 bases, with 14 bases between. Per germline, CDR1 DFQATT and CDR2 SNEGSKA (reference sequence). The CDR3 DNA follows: TGCAGTGCTAGTCACCCAGGCGGGGCAACTAATGAAAAACTGTTTTTT. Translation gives CSASHPGGATNEKLFF.

The CDR3 nucleotides are TGTGCCAGCAGTTTTTCCGGGACAATTCAAGAGACCCAGTACTTC. Residues: CASSFSGTIQETQYF. The chain has TRBV27 and TRBJ2-5, with D tentatively TRBD1 (6 bases). The V gene's germline CDR1 is MNHEY and CDR2 SMNVEV (reference sequence). The CDR3 covers 15 residues. Trimming stripped 3 bases from V and 2 bases from J, with 13 bases between.

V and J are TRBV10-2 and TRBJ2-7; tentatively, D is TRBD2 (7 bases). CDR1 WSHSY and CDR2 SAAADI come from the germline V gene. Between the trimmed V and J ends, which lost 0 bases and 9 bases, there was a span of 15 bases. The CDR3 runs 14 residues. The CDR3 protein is CASSESTGRGTQYF. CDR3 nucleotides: TGCGCCAGCAGTGAGTCAACAGGGAGGGGGACGCAGTACTTC.

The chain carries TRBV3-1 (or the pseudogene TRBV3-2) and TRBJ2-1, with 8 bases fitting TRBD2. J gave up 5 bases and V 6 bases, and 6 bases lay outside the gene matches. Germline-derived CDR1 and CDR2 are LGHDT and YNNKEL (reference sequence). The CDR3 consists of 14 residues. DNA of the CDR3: TGTGCCAGCAGGAGTAGCGGGACGGACAATGAGCAGTTCTTC. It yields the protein CASRSSGTDNEQFF.

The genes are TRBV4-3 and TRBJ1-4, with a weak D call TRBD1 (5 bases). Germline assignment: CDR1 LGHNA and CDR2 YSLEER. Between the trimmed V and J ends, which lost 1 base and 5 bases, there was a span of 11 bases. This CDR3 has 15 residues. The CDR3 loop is CASSQALGLNEKLFF. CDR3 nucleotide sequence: TGCGCCAGCAGCCAAGCCTTGGGGCTGAATGAAAAACTGTTTTTT.

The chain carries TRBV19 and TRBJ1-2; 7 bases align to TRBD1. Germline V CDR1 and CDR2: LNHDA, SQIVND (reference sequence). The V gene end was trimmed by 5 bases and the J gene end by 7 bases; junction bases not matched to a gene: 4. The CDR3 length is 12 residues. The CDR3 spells CASSHTGVGYTF. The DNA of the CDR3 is TGTGCCAGTAGTCATACAGGGGTTGGCTACACCTTC.

CDR3 sequence: CASSPGQGRGTDTQYF. In DNA, the CDR3 is TGTGCCAGCAGCCCGGGACAGGGTCGGGGCACAGATACGCAGTATTTT. The chain recombines TRBV7-2 with TRBJ2-3; 9 positions match TRBD1. J gave up 1 base and V 5 bases, and 7 bases lay outside the gene matches. This CDR3 contains 16 residues. Germline V lookup: CDR1 SGHTA, CDR2 FQGNSA.

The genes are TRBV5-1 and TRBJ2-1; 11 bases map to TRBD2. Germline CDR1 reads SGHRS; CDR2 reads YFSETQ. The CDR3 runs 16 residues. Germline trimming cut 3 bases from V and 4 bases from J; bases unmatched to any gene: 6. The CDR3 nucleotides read TGCGCCAGCAGCTCGGATGTAGCGGGAGGGTACAATGAGCAGTTCTTC. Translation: CASSSDVAGGYNEQFF. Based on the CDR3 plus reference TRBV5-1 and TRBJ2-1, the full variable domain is KAGVTQTPRYLIKTRGQQVTLSCSPISGHRSVSWYQQTPGQGLQFLFEYFSETQRNKGNFPGRFSGRQFSNSRSEMNVSTLELGDSALYLCASSSDVAGGYNEQFFGPGTRLTVL.

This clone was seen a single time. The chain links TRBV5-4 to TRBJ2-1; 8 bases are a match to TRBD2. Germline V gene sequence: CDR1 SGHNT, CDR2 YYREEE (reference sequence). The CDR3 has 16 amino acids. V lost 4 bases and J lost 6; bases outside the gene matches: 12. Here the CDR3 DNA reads TGTGCCAGCAGCGTACCGGGACTAGGACTCCCCAATGAGCAGTTCTTC. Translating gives CASSVPGLGLPNEQFF.